Each of the 12 T cell receptor beta chains below was sequenced from the same sample in a study of regulatory T cells in long-lasting Graves disease. Time point noted: persistent/refractory GD, antithyroid drugs over 5 years with positive TRAb. RNA isolated from PBMCs was used to make the TCR library. Arm-PCR of CDR3 regions and iRepertoire HTBI primers were used to build TCR beta libraries. TCRdb reprocessed the multiplex PCR reads via MiXCR and lists one record per CDR3 protein. The sample gives 450,000 or so distinct CDR3 sequences, around 21% of which show up once; approximately 7.8% is in the top ten. Material: peripheral blood mononuclear cells (PBMCs), obtained when the disease was refractory, from a patient treated with antithyroid drugs. The receptors stem from a female donor with Graves disease.

Only a few counts were recorded for this clonotype. The chain recombines TRBV27 with TRBJ2-5; 8 bases are a match to TRBD1. Trimming took 11 bases from V and 7 from J; bases not matched to a gene: 15. CDR1 and CDR2 (germline): MNHEY, SMNVEV (reference sequence). This CDR3 spans 14 amino acids. CDR3 in amino acids: CAPNPTGARVTQYF. For the CDR3, the DNA is TGTGCCCCCAACCCGACAGGGGCCAGGGTGACCCAGTACTTC.

V usage is TRBV6-2 or TRBV6-3 and J usage is TRBJ2-1, with D uncertain. Germline V lookup: CDR1 MNHEY, CDR2 SVGEGT. V was cut by 2 bases and J by 5 bases, with 7 bases left in between. The CDR3 contains 13 residues. The CDR3 sequence: CASSYPGDNEQFF. The CDR3 DNA sequence: TGTGCCAGCAGTTACCCCGGAGACAATGAGCAGTTCTTC.

The genes are TRBV7-8 and TRBJ1-1; no clear D. V lost 5 bases to trimming and J lost 7 bases, with 14 bases between them. CDR1 and CDR2 from the germline V gene are SGHVS and FQNEAQ. The CDR3 totals 13 residues. The CDR3 protein is CASSPDTRVEAFF. In nucleotides, the CDR3 is TGTGCCAGCAGCCCCGACACAAGGGTTGAAGCTTTCTTT.

This clonotype was counted only a few times. The V and J genes are TRBV10-1 and TRBJ2-2; 7 nucleotides line up with TRBD2. The germline V gene encodes CDR1 WNHNN and CDR2 SYGVQD (reference sequence). Germline trimming cut 11 bases from V and 6 bases from J; bases unmatched to any gene: 6. The CDR3 length is 12 residues. Written as DNA, the CDR3 is TGCGCCGGACTCACTAGCGCCGGGGAGCTGTTTTTT. Translated: CAGLTSAGELFF.

The rearrangement joins TRBV20-1 to TRBJ1-2; D remains unclear. Trimming removed 6 bases from V and 3 bases from J, with 17 bases in between. CDR1 is DFQATT, CDR2 SNEGSKA, per germline (reference sequence). The CDR3 has 14 residues. DNA of the CDR3: TGCAGTGCGCGTTCCCCCGACTTTTACTATGGCTACACCTTC. This gives the protein CSARSPDFYYGYTF.

This sequence joins TRBV7-9 and TRBJ1-1; 8 bases align to TRBD1. The CDR3 loop spans 16 amino acids. After removal of 4 bases from V and 4 bases from J, the junction contained 11 bases not matched to a gene. Per the germline V gene, CDR1 is SEHNR and CDR2 is FQNEAQ (reference sequence). The CDR3 coding sequence is TGTGCCAGCAGCTCGTGGACAGGGATGGTAGGCACTGAAGCTTTCTTT. As protein: CASSSWTGMVGTEAFF.

The rearrangement uses TRBV18 and TRBJ2-2; D call uncertain. The V end was cut by 1 base, the J end by 1 base, with 10 bases between. The germline gives CDR1 KGHSH, CDR2 LQKENI. The CDR3 is 16 residues long. In DNA, the CDR3 is TGTGCCAGCTCACCACTCCCTCAGGAGAACACCGGGGAGCTGTTTTTT. Protein product: CASSPLPQENTGELFF.

The chain is built from TRBV20-1 and TRBJ2-3; TRBD2 might be the D (6 bases). V gave up 5 bases and J gave up 0 bases, with 12 bases separating them. The germline V gene encodes CDR1 DFQATT and CDR2 SNEGSKA (reference sequence). This CDR3 has 14 residues. The CDR3 region has the DNA TGCAGTGCTGATGGGAGCGGGAGCACAGATACGCAGTATTTT. This translates into CSADGSGSTDTQYF.

The V gene is TRBV3-1, the J gene TRBJ1-2; D remains unclear. The CDR3 length is 15 residues. From germline, CDR1 is LGHDT and CDR2 YNNKEL (reference sequence). The ends were cut back, 0 bases at V and 1 base at J, with 9 bases in the middle. The CDR3 DNA reads TGTGCCAGCAGCCAAGAAATTTCGGTTAACTATGGCTACACCTTC. It specifies CASSQEISVNYGYTF.

This clonotype was recorded at least ten times. The chain combines TRBV28 with TRBJ1-1; no clear D. The CDR3 sequence is 13 residues long. CDR1 is MDHEN, CDR2 SYDVKM, per germline. Trimming removed 6 bases at V and 1 base at J, with 9 bases between. The CDR3 sequence is CASSFGWNTEAFF. CDR3 in DNA: TGTGCCAGCAGCTTCGGGTGGAACACTGAAGCTTTCTTT.

A few counts support this clonotype. The gene calls are TRBV18 and TRBJ1-1; 7 nucleotides agree with TRBD1. Germline CDR1 reads KGHSH; CDR2 reads LQKENI. Trimming took 1 base from V and 1 from J; bases not matched to a gene: 6. The length of the CDR3 is 16 residues. For the CDR3, the DNA is TGTGCCAGCTCACCACGGGCAGGGGGAGAGAACACTGAAGCTTTCTTT. Translation: CASSPRAGGENTEAFF.

A note on this clonotype: One junction end does not reproduce the germline sequence, and a read error may be involved. The V and J genes are TRBV7-2 and TRBJ2-1, with 10 bases identical to TRBD2. Germline V gene data show CDR1 as SGHTA and CDR2 as FQGNSA. The CDR3 is made up of 15 amino acids. The CDR3 region is CAGSLAGLAVDEQFF. CDR3 sequence (DNA): TGTGCCGGCAGCTTAGCCGGACTAGCGGTGGATGAGCAGTTCTTC.